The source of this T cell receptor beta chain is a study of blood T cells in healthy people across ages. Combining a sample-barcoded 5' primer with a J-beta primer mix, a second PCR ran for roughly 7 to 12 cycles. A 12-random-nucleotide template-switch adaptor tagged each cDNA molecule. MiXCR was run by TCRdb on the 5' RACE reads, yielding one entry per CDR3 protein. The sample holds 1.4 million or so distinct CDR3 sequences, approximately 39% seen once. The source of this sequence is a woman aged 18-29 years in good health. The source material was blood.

CDR3 region: CASSVALAGGRHEQYF. In nucleotides, the CDR3 is TGTGCCAGCAGCGTAGCCCTAGCGGGAGGTCGACACGAGCAGTACTTC. This chain links TRBV9 with TRBJ2-7, with 11 nucleotides matching TRBD2. Germline CDR1 reads SGDLS; CDR2 reads YYNGEE. There are 16 residues in the CDR3. J gave up 5 bases and V 0 bases, and 7 bases lay outside the gene matches.